The 17 T cell receptor beta chains in this list originate from one sample, sequenced in a study of T cells in Graves' hyperthyroidism and ophthalmopathy. Authors of the study amplified TCR beta CDR3 regions from RNA transcripts. The HTBI primer set served for first-round RT-PCR of the TCR CDR3. TCRdb fed the multiplex PCR reads into MiXCR, producing one record per CDR3 protein. The table lists about 380,000 distinct CDR3 sequences, roughly 20% of them singletons, with over 35% in the top ten. Input material: blood. All receptors derive from a man between 18 and 29 years old with Graves' ophthalmopathy.

The rearrangement links TRBV12-3 or TRBV12-4 to TRBJ2-3; D tentatively reads TRBD1 or TRBD2 (6 bases each). The germline V and J ends were trimmed by 6 bases and 1 base, with 14 bases remaining between them. The CDR3 is 15 amino acids. In nucleotides, the CDR3 is TGTGCCAGCAGGGAAGGGGGGCGGGGCACAGATACGCAGTATTTT. It yields the protein CASREGGRGTDTQYF.

The chain is built from TRBV10-3 and TRBJ1-5; D is possibly TRBD1 (6 bases). The CDR3 extends over 15 amino acids. The V gene's germline CDR1 is ENHRY and CDR2 SYGVKD. CDR3 region: CATGGLWGSNQPQHF. DNA of the CDR3: TGTGCTACCGGGGGGCTCTGGGGCAGCAATCAGCCCCAGCATTTT.

This clonotype has just one count. The V and J genes are TRBV20-1 and TRBJ1-6; D may be TRBD1 (5 bases). CDR3 length: 15 residues. Trimming cost V 0 bases and J 5 bases, with 11 bases left between them. Germline V lookup: CDR1 DFQATT, CDR2 SNEGSKA (reference sequence). The CDR3 loop is CSARDRGADNSPLHF. The CDR3 coding sequence is TGCAGTGCTAGAGATCGTGGGGCAGATAATTCACCCCTCCACTTT.

This clonotype was found many times. J is TRBJ2-5 and V is TRBV3-1; D is perhaps TRBD1 (5 bases). This CDR3 region has 15 residues. V was shortened by 0 bases and J by 4 bases, with 12 bases between the two germline ends. From germline, CDR1 is LGHDT and CDR2 YNNKEL (reference sequence). The CDR3 sequence is CASSQEVGPIETQYF. The DNA for the CDR3 is TGTGCCAGCAGCCAAGAGGTGGGGCCTATAGAGACCCAGTACTTC.

The chain combines TRBV5-1 with TRBJ2-1; D possibly matches TRBD1 or TRBD2 (5 bases each). The germline gives CDR1 SGHRS, CDR2 YFSETQ. Trimming left V 2 bases short and J 4 bases short, with 16 bases between. The CDR3 is made up of 16 amino acids. CDR3 residues: CASSLSLGTVYNEQFF. The CDR3 bases are TGCGCCAGCAGCTTAAGCCTGGGGACGGTTTACAATGAGCAGTTCTTC.

This clonotype was seen ten or more times. The chain carries TRBV28 and TRBJ1-5, with D tentatively TRBD1 (6 bases). The germline V gene has CDR1 MDHEN and CDR2 SYDVKM. The germline V and J ends were trimmed by 3 bases and 4 bases, with 13 bases remaining between them. The CDR3 totals 15 residues. The CDR3 protein is CASSFRGNVNQPQHF. The DNA for the CDR3 is TGTGCCAGCAGTTTCAGGGGAAACGTTAATCAGCCCCAGCATTTT.

The chain has TRBV15 and TRBJ2-1, with D unclear. V shed 2 bases and J shed 5 bases, with 4 bases lying between them. From germline, CDR1 is LNHNV and CDR2 YYDKDF (reference sequence). The CDR3 contains 12 residues. The CDR3 nucleotides are TGTGCCACCAGCAGACCCGACAATGAGCAGTTCTTC. Translating it yields CATSRPDNEQFF.

This clonotype occurred many times. The chain has TRBV11-2 and TRBJ1-4; perhaps TRBD1 as D (6 bases). The germline CDR1 and CDR2 sequences are SGHAT and FQNNGV. V was trimmed by 1 base and J by 8 bases, leaving 14 bases between them. The CDR3 has 15 residues. The CDR3 protein is CASSLAPGVGEKLFF. DNA of the CDR3: TGTGCCAGCAGCTTAGCCCCAGGGGTGGGGGAAAAACTGTTTTTT. Full variable domain (remainder filled in from reference TRBV11-2 and TRBJ1-4): EAGVAQSPRYKIIEKRQSVAFWCNPISGHATLYWYQQILGQGPKLLIQFQNNGVVDDSQLPKDRFSAERLKGVDSTLKIQPAKLEDSAVYLCASSLAPGVGEKLFFGSGTQLSVL.

This clonotype appeared a single time. V is TRBV28 and J is TRBJ2-1; D ambiguous. The germline V and J ends were trimmed by 7 bases and 2 bases, with 15 bases remaining between them. Germline CDR1 MDHEN, CDR2 SYDVKM. The CDR3 extends over 15 amino acids. Here the CDR3 DNA reads TGTGCCAGCACCCAACTTGGGTCGGCCTACAATGAGCAGTTCTTC. Protein sequence: CASTQLGSAYNEQFF. Filled out from reference TRBV28 and TRBJ2-1, the complete variable domain reads DVKVTQSSRYLVKRTGEKVFLECVQDMDHENMFWYRQDPGLGLRLIYFSYDVKMKEKGDIPEGYSVSREKKERFSLILESASTNQTSMYLCASTQLGSAYNEQFFGPGTRLTVL.

This clonotype was detected many times. This rearrangement joins TRBV6-2 or TRBV6-3 to TRBJ2-5, with D perhaps TRBD1 (6 bases). From germline, CDR1 is MNHEY and CDR2 SVGEGT. V was clipped by 7 bases and J by 5 bases, with 17 bases between them. This CDR3 has 14 residues. CDR3 in amino acids: CASTKQGAFETQYF. The CDR3 nucleotides are TGTGCCAGCACTAAACAGGGAGCGTTCGAGACCCAGTACTTC.

Only a few counts were recorded for this clonotype. V gene TRBV11-2 combines with J gene TRBJ2-7, with D uncertain. This CDR3 has 15 amino acids. The ends were cut back, 0 bases at V and 0 bases at J, with 9 bases in the middle. Per the germline V gene, CDR1 is SGHAT and CDR2 is FQNNGV. CDR3 in amino acids: CASSLDLQPSYEQYF. CDR3 in DNA: TGTGCCAGCAGCTTAGACCTCCAACCCTCCTACGAGCAGTACTTC.

In this sample, this clonotype turned up many times. The rearrangement uses TRBV11-2 and TRBJ2-5, with D possibly matching TRBD2 (6 bases). V shed 3 bases and J shed 6 bases, with 17 bases lying between them. This CDR3 is 15 amino acids long. Germline assignment: CDR1 SGHAT and CDR2 FQNNGV. The CDR3 region is CASSFPGDVGKTQYF. In DNA, the CDR3 is TGTGCCAGCAGCTTTCCGGGGGATGTAGGGAAGACCCAGTACTTC.

This clonotype has just a few counts. This chain connects TRBV28 to TRBJ2-3, with a possible D match to TRBD2 (6 bases). V was clipped by 1 base and J by 6 bases, with 20 bases between them. Germline-derived CDR1 and CDR2 are MDHEN and SYDVKM. The CDR3 runs to 17 residues. The CDR3 here is CASSLSSGTRVSDTQYF. CDR3 bases: TGTGCCAGCAGTTTATCGTCCGGGACTCGGGTTTCCGATACGCAGTATTTT.

There are many counts of this clonotype. This chain connects TRBV12-3 or TRBV12-4 to TRBJ1-1; the D is unclear. The CDR3 sequence is 14 residues long. The V end lost 1 base, the J end lost 1 base, and 7 bases lay between the germline ends. The CDR3 coding sequence is TGTGCCAGCAGTTTAGATTCGGGGAACACTGAAGCTTTCTTT. It is translated as CASSLDSGNTEAFF.

This chain links TRBV9 with TRBJ1-3, with no clear D. The germline V gene encodes CDR1 SGDLS and CDR2 YYNGEE. The V end lost 3 bases, the J end lost 0 bases, and 7 bases lay between the germline ends. The CDR3 contains 14 residues. In nucleotides, the CDR3 is TGTGCCAGCAGCGAAGTGAGCTCTGGAAACACCATATATTTT. Protein: CASSEVSSGNTIYF.

The V and J genes are TRBV10-3 and TRBJ2-2; D uncertain. Germline-derived CDR1 and CDR2 are ENHRY and SYGVKD. This CDR3 region has 17 residues. Trimming pared 8 bases from V and 1 base from J, leaving 20 bases between. CDR3 nucleotides: TGTGCCATCCAAAAAGTTTGGGAAGAACAGAACACCGGGGAGCTGTTTTTT. Residues: CAIQKVWEEQNTGELFF.

Comment on this clonotype: At one boundary the junction diverges from the germline segment, which might be a read error. The V gene is TRBV6-5, the J gene TRBJ1-2; D remains unclear. CDR3 size: 14 residues. CDR1 is MNHEY, CDR2 SVGAGI, per germline. The CDR3 is CASGYGETNYGYTF. CDR3 sequence (DNA): TGTGCCAGCGGTTACGGGGAGACTAACTATGGCTACACCTTC.